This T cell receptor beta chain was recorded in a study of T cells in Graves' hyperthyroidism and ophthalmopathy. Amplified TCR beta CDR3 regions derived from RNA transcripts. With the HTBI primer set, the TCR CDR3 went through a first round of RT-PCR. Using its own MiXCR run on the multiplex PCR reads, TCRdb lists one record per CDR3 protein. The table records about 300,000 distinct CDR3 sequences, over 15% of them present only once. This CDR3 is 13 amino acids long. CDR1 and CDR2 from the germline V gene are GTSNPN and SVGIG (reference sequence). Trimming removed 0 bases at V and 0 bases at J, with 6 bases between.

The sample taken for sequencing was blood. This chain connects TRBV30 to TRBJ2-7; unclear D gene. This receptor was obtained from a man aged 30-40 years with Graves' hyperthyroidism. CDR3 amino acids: CAWSVGYSYEQYF. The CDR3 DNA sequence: TGTGCCTGGAGTGTGGGGTACTCCTACGAGCAGTACTTC. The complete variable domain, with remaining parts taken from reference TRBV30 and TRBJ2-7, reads SQTIHQWPATLVQPVGSPLSLECTVEGTSNPNLYWYRQAAGRGLQLLFYSVGIGQISSEVPQNLSASRPQDRQFILSSKKLLLSDSGFYLCAWSVGYSYEQYFGPGTRLTVT.